This is a list of T cell receptor beta chains from one sample in a study of beta chain features in type 1 diabetes. Only in-frame clones appear in the TCRdb table, and some are missing; sequencing was by immunoSEQ multiplex PCR. The profile shows over 200,000 clones, approximately 10% of them singletons. Source material: naive CD4+ T cells from blood. Receptor source: a young man with type 1 diabetes. The CDR3 runs from the conserved cysteine through the conserved F or W. The D gene is left open where the match is weak. The size entry is marked missing in some rows and otherwise reads once, few, many or a size class.

size	D	length	V	J	CDR3	DNA
.	.	14	TRBV7-7	TRBJ2-5	CASSLVAGAETQYF	TGTGCTAGCAGCTTAGTGGCAGGGGCAGAGACCCAGTACTTC
.	.	13	TRBV2	TRBJ1-1	CAGGRQMNTEAFF	TGTGCCGGGGGGAGACAGATGAACACTGAAGCTTTCTTT
once	.	13	TRBV7-2	TRBJ2-7	CASSPARLHEQYF	TGTGCCAGCAGCCCTGCAAGACTCCACGAGCAGTACTTC
few	.	12	TRBV28	TRBJ2-5	CASSLLAETQYF	TGTGCCAGCAGTCTCCTGGCCGAGACCCAGTACTTC
.	TRBD1	13	TRBV6-1	TRBJ2-7	CASTYGQAYEQYF	TGTGCCAGCACGTACGGACAGGCGTACGAGCAGTACTTC
few	.	12	TRBV14	TRBJ1-1	CASSLLGQEAFF	TGTGCCAGCTCGCTCCTGGGACAAGAAGCTTTCTTT
few	TRBD2	16	TRBV18	TRBJ2-3	CASSQLAGVSTDTQYF	TGTGCCAGCTCACAACTAGCGGGGGTGAGCACAGATACGCAGTATTTT
.	.	14	TRBV9	TRBJ2-1	CASSDGASLRGGFF	TGTGCCAGCAGCGATGGGGCCTCCCTACGAGGGGGGTTCTTC
few	.	14	TRBV5-5	TRBJ2-1	CASSSESPGFEQFF	TGTGCCAGCAGCTCGGAATCTCCAGGGTTTGAGCAGTTCTTC
.	.	11	TRBV7-2	TRBJ1-2	CASSQGYGYTF	TGTGCCAGTTCCCAGGGCTATGGCTACACCTTC
few	TRBD2	14	TRBV2	TRBJ2-5	CASRGTSGGKTQYF	TGTGCCAGCAGGGGGACTAGCGGGGGAAAGACCCAGTACTTC
.	.	14	TRBV9	TRBJ2-3	CASSTNDWSDTQYF	TGTGCCAGCAGCACAAACGACTGGTCAGATACGCAGTATTTT
.	.	17	TRBV4-2	TRBJ2-4	CASSQVWSVEAKNIQYF	TGTGCCAGCAGCCAAGTGTGGTCCGTTGAGGCCAAAAACATTCAGTACTTC
.	TRBD1	16	TRBV28	TRBJ1-5	CASRLGIDRGNQPQHF	TGTGCCAGCAGGTTGGGGATCGACAGGGGAAATCAGCCCCAGCATTTT
few	.	15	TRBV4-1	TRBJ1-2	CASSQDRPGDYGYTF	TGCGCCAGCAGCCAAGATCGGCCAGGCGACTATGGCTACACCTTC
few	TRBD1	15	TRBV4-3	TRBJ1-3	CASSQTGISGNTIYF	TGCGCCAGCAGCCAGACAGGGATCTCTGGAAACACCATATATTTT
.	TRBD1	15	TRBV4-1	TRBJ1-2	CASSQGTGHDYGYTF	TGCGCCAGCAGCCAAGGGACAGGACATGACTATGGCTACACCTTC
few	TRBD2	14	TRBV30	TRBJ2-3	CAWSLGLATNTQYF	TGTGCCTGGAGTTTGGGACTAGCTACGAATACGCAGTATTTT
few	.	14	TRBV14	TRBJ1-4	CASSPAGLNEKLFF	TGTGCCAGCAGCCCGGCGGGGTTAAATGAAAAACTGTTTTTT
.	TRBD2	17	TRBV4-1	TRBJ2-7	CASSQGLAGGSSYEQYF	TGCGCCAGCAGCCAGGGACTAGCGGGGGGCAGCTCCTACGAGCAGTACTTC
few	.	13	TRBV6-1	TRBJ2-5	CASEQEEGGTQYF	TGTGCCAGCGAACAGGAGGAGGGAGGGACCCAGTACTTC
.	TRBD1	13	TRBV18	TRBJ1-2	CASSQGQGHGYTF	TGTGCCAGCTCACAGGGACAGGGACATGGCTACACCTTC
few	TRBD1	14	TRBV7-9	TRBJ1-4	CASSYRGTNEKLFF	TGTGCCAGCAGCTACAGGGGAACTAATGAAAAACTGTTTTTT
few	TRBD2	15	TRBV6-6	TRBJ2-1	CASRHTSGGIGEQFF	TGTGCCAGCAGACACACTAGCGGGGGGATAGGTGAGCAGTTCTTC
few	TRBD1	15	TRBV9	TRBJ2-3	CASSGRQGGTDTQYF	TGTGCCAGCAGCGGGAGACAGGGGGGCACAGATACGCAGTATTTT
.	TRBD1	14	TRBV5-1	TRBJ2-7	CASRRTGGSDEQYF	TGCGCCAGCAGACGGACAGGGGGCAGCGACGAGCAGTACTTC
few	TRBD2	16	TRBV5-6	TRBJ2-3	CASSRGTSVRTDTQYF	TGTGCCAGCAGCAGGGGGACTAGCGTTCGCACAGATACGCAGTATTTT
few	TRBD1	14	TRBV9	TRBJ2-5	CASSADRGQETQYF	TGTGCCAGCAGCGCGGACAGGGGGCAAGAGACCCAGTACTTC
few	.	12	TRBV28	TRBJ2-1	CASRAGGGEQFF	TGTGCCAGCAGGGCCGGGGGTGGTGAGCAGTTCTTC
.	TRBD1	13	TRBV5-1	TRBJ2-5	CASSRDSQETQYF	TGCGCCAGCAGCCGGGACAGCCAAGAGACCCAGTACTTC
.	.	13	TRBV27	TRBJ1-5	CASSLSIQGVKHF	TGTGCCAGCAGTTTATCGATACAGGGAGTAAAGCATTTT
.	TRBD2	16	TRBV4-2	TRBJ2-5	CASSQATSGIMATQYF	TGTGCCAGCAGCCAAGCGACTAGCGGTATAATGGCGACCCAGTACTTC
.	.	17	TRBV21-1	TRBJ2-1	CASSKGTGGSRCNEQFF	TGTGCCAGCAGCAAAGGAACCGGGGGGAGTCGCTGCAATGAGCAGTTCTTC
few	.	13	TRBV9	TRBJ2-3	CASSPRATDTQYF	TGTGCCAGCAGCCCTAGAGCCACAGATACGCAGTATTTT
.	TRBD1	14	TRBV29-1	TRBJ1-5	CSVSTGGRNQPQHF	TGCAGCGTAAGCACAGGGGGCAGAAATCAGCCCCAGCATTTT
few	TRBD2	17	TRBV7-9	TRBJ2-3	CASSPLTSGASTDTQYF	TGTGCCAGCAGCCCACTCACTAGCGGGGCCAGCACAGATACGCAGTATTTT
few	TRBD1	13	TRBV11-2	TRBJ2-1	CASSLGQGIEQFF	TGTGCCAGCAGCTTAGGACAGGGGATTGAGCAGTTCTTC
.	.	15	TRBV15	TRBJ1-5	CATSRELAGNQPQHF	TGTGCCACCAGCAGAGAATTGGCAGGGAATCAGCCCCAGCATTTT
.	.	13	TRBV10-3	TRBJ1-2	CAIRQGWGQGYTF	TGTGCCATCAGACAGGGTTGGGGTCAGGGCTACACCTTC
few	TRBD1	14	TRBV7-2	TRBJ1-1	CASSPWTGSLSAFF	TGTGCCAGCAGCCCCTGGACAGGGTCCCTCTCAGCTTTCTTT
few	.	11	TRBV20-1	TRBJ2-5	CSAREAETQYF	TGCAGTGCTAGAGAAGCTGAGACCCAGTACTTC
.	.	15	TRBV4-3	TRBJ2-2	CASSQDAGPTGELFF	TGCGCCAGCAGCCAAGATGCGGGCCCCACCGGGGAGCTGTTTTTT
.	.	13	TRBV10-1	TRBJ2-5	CASSEERLGTQYF	TGCGCCAGCAGTGAAGAGCGCCTAGGGACCCAGTACTTC
.	.	13	TRBV5-1	TRBJ1-1	CASSLGANTEAFF	TGCGCCAGCAGCTTGGGGGCGAACACTGAAGCTTTCTTT
few	TRBD2	16	TRBV28	TRBJ2-1	CASSRTSGSSYNEQFF	TGTGCCAGCAGCCGGACTAGCGGTAGCTCCTACAATGAGCAGTTCTTC
.	.	13	TRBV7-2	TRBJ2-7	CASSLRRMNEQYF	TGTGCCAGCAGCTTACGCAGGATGAACGAGCAGTACTTC
.	.	14	TRBV6-6	TRBJ1-1	CASSYNQQGAEAFF	TGTGCCAGCAGTTATAACCAGCAGGGCGCTGAAGCTTTCTTT
.	.	15	TRBV6-6	TRBJ2-6	CASSSHLSGANVLTF	TGTGCCAGCAGTTCACACCTCTCTGGGGCCAACGTCCTGACTTTC
few	.	15	TRBV7-7	TRBJ2-5	CASSLGPRDGETQYF	TGTGCTAGCAGCTTAGGACCGAGGGATGGGGAGACCCAGTACTTC
few	TRBD1	15	TRBV18	TRBJ1-4	CASSPANRGREKLFF	TGTGCCAGCTCACCGGCCAACAGGGGTAGGGAAAAACTGTTTTTT
few	.	13	TRBV28	TRBJ2-7	CASSFSAGYKQYF	TGTGCCAGCAGTTTTTCGGCAGGGTACAAGCAGTACTTC
.	.	12	TRBV7-3	TRBJ1-2	CASSPTGGGYTF	TGTGCCAGCAGTCCGACGGGAGGGGGCTACACCTTC
.	.	16	TRBV29-1	TRBJ1-1	CSVGGQTGGMGTEAFF	TGCAGCGTTGGGGGCCAGACGGGGGGGATGGGCACTGAAGCTTTCTTT
.	.	15	TRBV7-2	TRBJ1-1	CASSLVGGMNTEAFF	TGTGCCAGCAGCTTAGTCGGCGGGATGAACACTGAAGCTTTCTTT
few	.	16	TRBV4-3	TRBJ2-7	CASSQDPGGRTYEQYF	TGCGCCAGCAGCCAAGATCCCGGCGGAAGAACCTACGAGCAGTACTTC